Shown below are 16 T cell receptor beta chains from a single sample sequenced in a study of blood T cell repertoires in COVID-19. Libraries were prepared by immunoSEQ multiplex PCR; TCRdb keeps only in-frame clonotypes and omits some of them. Seen here are nearly 250,000 clones, around nine tenths observed once, and the top ten hold around 1.7%. The specimen was peripheral blood. These receptors came from a woman aged 60-75 years who had recovered from COVID-19.

The chain is built from TRBV7-3 and TRBJ2-2, with D uncertain. Germline assignment: CDR1 SGHTA and CDR2 FQGTGA. The CDR3 has 16 residues. V was trimmed by 5 bases and J by 6 bases, leaving 19 bases between them. This CDR3 is CASSLLAANSPGELFF. Here the CDR3 DNA reads TGTGCCAGCAGCCTACTGGCAGCCAATAGCCCCGGGGAGCTGTTTTTT.

DNA for the CDR3: TGTGCCAGCAGCCAACCAAGCGGGGGGAACGATGAGCAGTTCTTC. Translated: CASSQPSGGNDEQFF. This chain joins TRBV3-1 (or the pseudogene TRBV3-2) and TRBJ2-1, with 9 bases identical to TRBD2. With V trimmed by 2 bases and J by 8 bases, 7 bases remained unmatched. The CDR3 is 15 residues long. Germline values: CDR1 LGHDT, CDR2 YNNKEL (reference sequence).

This chain joins TRBV6-1 and TRBJ2-7; D gene unclear. Trimming stripped 3 bases from V and 3 bases from J, with 9 bases between. This CDR3 contains 13 residues. The germline V gene has CDR1 MNHNS and CDR2 SASEGT. The CDR3 sequence: CASSERPSYEQYF. CDR3 in DNA: TGTGCCAGCAGTGAGCGGCCAAGCTACGAGCAGTACTTC.

The chain uses TRBV4-1 and TRBJ2-5, with a tentative D call TRBD2 (5 bases). There are 16 residues in the CDR3. Looked up from germline, CDR1 is MGHRA and CDR2 is YSYEKL. Between the trimmed V and J ends, which lost 4 bases and 5 bases, there was a span of 20 bases. The CDR3 DNA sequence: TGCGCCAGCAGCCCTTTTCTGGTCGTCGAGCGGGAGACCCAGTACTTC. It is translated as CASSPFLVVERETQYF.

The gene calls are TRBV3-1 (or the pseudogene TRBV3-2) and TRBJ1-6; D is uncertain. From germline, CDR1 is LGHDT and CDR2 YNNKEL (reference sequence). The V end lost 3 bases, the J end lost 9 bases, and 6 bases lay between the germline ends. This CDR3 region has 12 residues. CDR3 protein: CASSHRVSPLHF. For the CDR3, the DNA is TGTGCCAGCAGCCATAGAGTTTCACCCCTCCACTTT.

The chain has TRBV9 and TRBJ2-1; 10 bases fit TRBD2. The CDR3 contains 19 residues. Germline CDR1 and CDR2: SGDLS and YYNGEE. The J segment lost 4 bases and the V segment lost 0 bases, leaving 13 bases of the junction unmatched. The CDR3 region is CASSVGPPGVSGGYNEQFF. CDR3 DNA sequence: TGTGCCAGCAGCGTAGGCCCCCCCGGGGTTAGCGGGGGGTACAATGAGCAGTTCTTC. Full variable domain (rest looked up from reference TRBV9 and TRBJ2-1): DSGVTQTPKHLITATGQRVTLRCSPRSGDLSVYWYQQSLDQGLQFLIQYYNGEERAKGNILERFSAQQFPDLHSELNLSSLELGDSALYFCASSVGPPGVSGGYNEQFFGPGTRLTVL.

The chain links TRBV27 to TRBJ2-3, with 9 bases matching TRBD2. Germline lookup yields CDR1 MNHEY and CDR2 SMNVEV (reference sequence). V lost 1 base and J lost 5; bases outside the gene matches: 7. CDR3 length: 16 amino acids. CDR3 sequence: CASSLFLGLAVDTQYF. In DNA form, the CDR3 reads TGTGCCAGCAGTTTATTTCTGGGACTAGCTGTAGATACGCAGTATTTT.

The chain recombines TRBV28 with TRBJ2-6; TRBD1 might be the D (6 bases). The germline V gene has CDR1 MDHEN and CDR2 SYDVKM. Trimming stripped 6 bases from V and 0 bases from J, with 9 bases between. There are 15 residues in the CDR3. The CDR3 DNA reads as TGTGCCAGCAGGGCAGGGGCCTCTGGGGCCAACGTCCTGACTTTC. Encoded protein: CASRAGASGANVLTF.

The chain employs TRBV9 and TRBJ2-2; weak D call: TRBD1 (6 bases). CDR1 is SGDLS and CDR2 is YYNGEE in the germline V gene. This CDR3 spans 15 amino acids. V shed 3 bases and J shed 5 bases, with 14 bases lying between them. CDR3 bases: TGTGCCAGCAGCGCAAACAGGGTCGGGACCGGGGAGCTGTTTTTT. Translating gives CASSANRVGTGELFF.

The chain has TRBV4-1 and TRBJ2-2; the D gene is possibly TRBD1 (6 bases). Germline V gene lookup returns CDR1 MGHRA and CDR2 YSYEKL. This CDR3 spans 16 amino acids. Trimming took 4 bases from V and 5 from J, leaving 17 bases between them. Here the CDR3 reads CASSPSQGTYTGELFF. The CDR3 region has the DNA TGCGCCAGCAGCCCGTCTCAGGGGACATATACCGGGGAGCTGTTTTTT.

The J gene is TRBJ2-3, the V gene TRBV9; TRBD1 agrees at 7 bases. After removal of 0 bases from V and 1 base from J, the junction contained 8 bases not matched to a gene. Germline-derived CDR1 and CDR2 are SGDLS and YYNGEE. This CDR3 spans 17 amino acids. The CDR3 protein is CASSVARRGRRTDTQYF. Here the CDR3 DNA reads TGTGCCAGCAGCGTAGCCCGAAGGGGGCGCCGCACAGATACGCAGTATTTT.

This chain uses TRBV18 with TRBJ2-1, with TRBD1 matching 9 bases. V lost 3 bases, J lost 1 base, and 1 base stayed unmatched. This CDR3 region has 15 residues. Germline CDR1 reads KGHSH; CDR2 reads LQKENI. CDR3: CASSPGQGSYNEQFF. Here the CDR3 DNA reads TGTGCCAGCTCACCGGGACAGGGATCCTACAATGAGCAGTTCTTC.

This chain joins TRBV10-3 and TRBJ2-1; TRBD1 aligns across 9 bases. CDR3 length equals 15 residues. V trimming: 5 bases; J trimming: 2 bases; junction bases outside the gene matches: 4. The germline V gene has CDR1 ENHRY and CDR2 SYGVKD. The CDR3 sequence is CAISRDRETYNEQFF. The CDR3 DNA reads as TGTGCCATCAGTAGGGACAGGGAGACCTACAATGAGCAGTTCTTC.

The V call is TRBV4-3, the J call TRBJ2-5; TRBD1 matches 7 bases. J lost 1 base, V lost 5 bases, and 4 bases had no gene match. The CDR3 loop spans 14 amino acids. Germline CDR1 LGHNA, CDR2 YSLEER. The CDR3 nucleotides read TGCGCCAGCAGCTTCCACAGGGGCCAAGAGACCCAGTACTTC. The encoded protein is CASSFHRGQETQYF.

This clone occurred a few times. This chain joins TRBV2 and TRBJ2-3; 9 positions agree with TRBD2. In germline, CDR1 is SNHLY, CDR2 FYNNEI. Trimming cost V 3 bases and J 7 bases; bases outside gene matches: 8. The CDR3 has 15 amino acids. Here the CDR3 DNA reads TGTGCCAGCAGTGAGCTAGCGGGGACCATGTATACGCAGTATTTT. Its protein is CASSELAGTMYTQYF.

CDR3 in DNA: TGTGCCAGCAGCTTAACCGGGGGAGTGGCTGAGCAGTTCTTC. Translated, it gives CASSLTGGVAEQFF. The chain is built from TRBV7-3 and TRBJ2-1; D possibly corresponds to TRBD2 (6 bases). Germline V gene sequence: CDR1 SGHTA, CDR2 FQGTGA. V lost 0 bases, J lost 9 bases, and 12 bases lay in between. The length of the CDR3 is 14 residues.